Presented here are 22 T cell receptor beta chains from one specimen sequenced in a study of T-cell memory formation after mild COVID-19. MiXCR was run by TCRdb on the 5' RACE reads, yielding one entry per CDR3 protein. Of some 97,000 distinct CDR3 sequences listed, around 10% are singletons. The sequenced sample consisted of PBMCs or a T cell subset sorted from them (not recorded which). The origin of the receptors is a man younger than 35 who had mild COVID-19 (a few samples of this study predate the infection). Cell type and time point are not known.

This clonotype was counted a few times. J is TRBJ2-1 and V is TRBV7-6, with a possible D match to TRBD1 (5 bases). The CDR3 is 14 amino acids. The V gene's germline CDR1 is SGHVS and CDR2 FNYEAQ. Between the trimmed V and J ends, which lost 5 bases and 3 bases, there was a span of 11 bases. The CDR3 DNA follows: TGTGCCAGCAGCGGAAAGGGGTTCTACAATGAGCAGTTCTTC. It encodes CASSGKGFYNEQFF.

This clonotype was observed a handful of times. The V and J genes are TRBV4-1 and TRBJ2-2, with TRBD1 matching 9 bases. Germline V gives CDR1 MGHRA, CDR2 YSYEKL. V trimming: 4 bases; J trimming: 4 bases; junction bases outside the gene matches: 7. The CDR3 contains 16 residues. For the CDR3, the DNA is TGCGCCAGCAGCCCGTCGGGGACAGGGCTCACCGGGGAGCTGTTTTTT. This sequence encodes CASSPSGTGLTGELFF.

This clonotype showed up many times. The chain employs TRBV11-2 and TRBJ2-5, with a weak D call TRBD2 (5 bases). The germline gives CDR1 SGHAT, CDR2 FQNNGV. Trimming stripped 5 bases from V and 4 bases from J, with 17 bases between. The CDR3 covers 15 residues. The chain's CDR3 is CASSQRRMVLETQYF. CDR3 DNA sequence: TGTGCCAGCAGCCAACGGAGGATGGTGTTAGAGACCCAGTACTTC.

The chain combines TRBV7-9 with TRBJ2-1, with TRBD2 matching 12 bases. CDR3 length: 20 residues. Per germline, CDR1 SEHNR and CDR2 FQNEAQ (reference sequence). After removal of 4 bases from V and 0 bases from J, the junction contained 13 bases not matched to a gene. The CDR3 sequence is CASSSRTSGVGRASYNEQFF. Here the CDR3 DNA reads TGTGCCAGCAGCTCGAGGACTAGCGGGGTAGGCCGGGCCTCCTACAATGAGCAGTTCTTC.

V is TRBV6-2 or TRBV6-3 and J is TRBJ2-2, with D unclear. V was cut by 6 bases and J by 1 base, with 9 bases left in between. Germline CDR1 and CDR2: MNHEY and SVGEGT. This CDR3 comprises 14 residues. The CDR3 reads CASSPLENTGELFF. The CDR3 DNA reads TGTGCCAGCAGCCCCTTGGAGAACACCGGGGAGCTGTTTTTT.

This clonotype has ten or more counts. The chain joins TRBV7-9 to TRBJ2-7; D gene ambiguous. Germline CDR1 SEHNR, CDR2 FQNEAQ (reference sequence). Trimming removed 0 bases from V and 6 bases from J, with 3 bases in between. The length of the CDR3 is 11 residues. The CDR3 sequence is CASSLAGEQYF. In DNA, the CDR3 is TGTGCCAGCAGCTTAGCGGGCGAGCAGTACTTC.

This clonotype has only a few counts. The chain couples TRBV7-3 to TRBJ2-1, with D maybe TRBD2 (5 bases). This CDR3 is built from 14 residues. V lost 1 base, J lost 7 bases, and 11 bases lay in between. CDR1 and CDR2 from the germline V gene are SGHTA and FQGTGA. CDR3 sequence reads: CASSLIHTGNEQFF. In nucleotides, the CDR3 is TGTGCCAGCAGCTTAATCCACACGGGGAATGAGCAGTTCTTC.

The chain recombines TRBV7-2 with TRBJ2-7; 7 nucleotides line up with TRBD1. The V gene's germline CDR1 is SGHTA and CDR2 FQGNSA. The CDR3 is 14 residues long. The V gene end was trimmed by 4 bases and the J gene end by 4 bases; junction bases not matched to a gene: 7. CDR3 bases: TGTGCCAGCAGCTACCCCGGGACAGTTTACGAGCAGTACTTC. This codes for CASSYPGTVYEQYF.

The sample holds a few counts of this clonotype. The chain links TRBV3-1 to TRBJ2-3; no definite D call. The CDR3 runs to 15 residues. Germline V gene data show CDR1 as LGHDT and CDR2 as YNNKEL (reference sequence). V shed 4 bases and J shed 6 bases, with 17 bases lying between them. The DNA of the CDR3 is TGTGCCAGCAGCCCCGCCTACTCGGCCACGGATACGCAGTATTTT. It yields the protein CASSPAYSATDTQYF.

There are many counts of this clonotype. The chain is built from TRBV11-2 and TRBJ2-2; D uncertain. V was cut by 3 bases and J by 2 bases, with 13 bases left in between. This CDR3 is 16 amino acids long. CDR1 and CDR2 from the germline V gene are SGHAT and FQNNGV. DNA of the CDR3: TGTGCCAGCAGCTTTTCCAGACGGGCCAACACCGGGGAGCTGTTTTTT. Residues: CASSFSRRANTGELFF.

This chain joins TRBV7-2 and TRBJ2-2, with TRBD2 as a possible D gene (5 bases). The V gene lost 4 bases and the J gene lost 0 bases, with 9 bases spanning the gap. The CDR3 has 15 amino acids. Germline assignment: CDR1 SGHTA and CDR2 FQGNSA. Written as DNA, the CDR3 is TGTGCCAGCAGCTCCCTTAGCGCGAACACCGGGGAGCTGTTTTTT. Translated, it gives CASSSLSANTGELFF.

This clonotype has a handful of counts. This chain links TRBV9 with TRBJ1-2; 9 bases are a match to TRBD1. This CDR3 is 14 amino acids long. Germline V gives CDR1 SGDLS, CDR2 YYNGEE. V lost 3 bases, J lost 6 bases, and 6 bases stayed unmatched. CDR3: CASSDTGGGDGYTF. In DNA, the CDR3 is TGTGCCAGCAGCGACACAGGGGGCGGTGATGGCTACACCTTC. The full variable domain, its missing parts supplied by reference TRBV9 and TRBJ1-2, is DSGVTQTPKHLITATGQRVTLRCSPRSGDLSVYWYQQSLDQGLQFLIQYYNGEERAKGNILERFSAQQFPDLHSELNLSSLELGDSALYFCASSDTGGGDGYTFGSGTRLTVV.

The chain combines TRBV7-2 with TRBJ2-7, with 7 bases aligning to TRBD2. CDR3 length equals 16 residues. From germline, CDR1 is SGHTA and CDR2 FQGNSA. V was pared by 1 base and J by 4 bases, with 10 bases of the junction left unmatched. The CDR3 DNA follows: TGTGCCAGCAGCTTAGGGGCGAAGCGGGGCACATACGAGCAGTACTTC. Protein: CASSLGAKRGTYEQYF.

The rearrangement joins TRBV11-2 to TRBJ2-7; possibly TRBD1 for D (6 bases). The CDR3 is 14 residues long. CDR1 is SGHAT, CDR2 FQNNGV, per germline. Trimming pared 1 base from V and 4 bases from J, leaving 11 bases between. The chain's CDR3 is CASSLGPGEYEQYV. In nucleotides, the CDR3 is TGTGCCAGCAGCTTAGGTCCAGGGGAGTACGAGCAGTACGTC.

The V gene is TRBV5-4, the J gene TRBJ2-7; 9 bases agree with TRBD1. The CDR3 is made up of 13 amino acids. Trimming at V came to 3 bases and at J to 6 bases, leaving 4 bases not matched to a gene. Germline V gene data show CDR1 as SGHNT and CDR2 as YYREEE (reference sequence). CDR3 amino acids: CASSWGTGSEQYF. The CDR3 region has the DNA TGTGCCAGCAGCTGGGGGACAGGGAGCGAGCAGTACTTC. The full variable domain, with the rest looked up from reference TRBV5-4 and TRBJ2-7, is ETGVTQSPTHLIKTRGQQVTLRCSSQSGHNTVSWYQQALGQGPQFIFQYYREEENGRGNFPPRFSGLQFPNYSSELNVNALELDDSALYLCASSWGTGSEQYFGPGTRLTVT.

The gene calls are TRBV9 and TRBJ2-2; tentatively, D is TRBD1 (6 bases). Trimming left V 3 bases short and J 1 base short, with 7 bases between. CDR1 is SGDLS and CDR2 is YYNGEE in the germline V gene. This CDR3 is built from 14 residues. CDR3 sequence: CASSAQGNTGELFF. CDR3 DNA: TGTGCCAGCAGCGCACAGGGGAACACCGGGGAGCTGTTTTTT.

In its sample, this clonotype was seen many times. This chain joins TRBV29-1 and TRBJ2-2, with TRBD1 matching over 9 bases. Losses at the gene ends were 6 bases for V and 6 bases for J; bases not matched to a gene: 14. This CDR3 spans 16 amino acids. The germline V gene encodes CDR1 SQVTM and CDR2 ANQGSEA. CDR3 DNA: TGCAGCGTAGCCCCCACCGGGACAGGGTCCCCCGGGGAGCTGTTTTTT. Translating it yields CSVAPTGTGSPGELFF.

The chain has TRBV4-2 and TRBJ1-6; 9 bases map to TRBD1. The CDR3 length is 15 residues. Germline V gene data show CDR1 as LGHNA and CDR2 as YNFKEQ. The V segment lost 3 bases and the J segment 8 bases; nucleotides outside the gene matches: 5. The CDR3 sequence is CASSQRTGEDSPLHF. In DNA form, the CDR3 reads TGTGCCAGCAGCCAGCGGACAGGGGAGGATTCACCCCTCCACTTT.

In this sample, this clonotype turned up a few times. The rearrangement joins TRBV12-3 or TRBV12-4 to TRBJ1-5; no reliable D call. The CDR3 consists of 16 residues. Trimming pared 6 bases from V and 0 bases from J, leaving 15 bases between. CDR3 nucleotides: TGTGCCAGCAGCACTCCGGCGACATATAGCAATCAGCCCCAGCATTTT. This encodes CASSTPATYSNQPQHF.

This clonotype came up a few times. This chain links TRBV7-2 with TRBJ1-5; D not resolved. Germline V gives CDR1 SGHTA, CDR2 FQGNSA. V lost 3 bases to trimming and J lost 5 bases, with 14 bases between them. The CDR3 sequence is 15 residues long. In DNA form, the CDR3 reads TGTGCCAGCAGCTTTTTTGGGGAATGGGATCAGCCCCAGCATTTT. Encoded protein: CASSFFGEWDQPQHF.

CDR3 sequence reads: CASSYRAGAYTGELFF. DNA of the CDR3: TGTGCCAGCAGTTACAGGGCGGGGGCCTACACCGGGGAGCTGTTTTTT. This chain links TRBV6-5 with TRBJ2-2; tentative D call: TRBD2 (7 bases). V was trimmed by 2 bases and J by 3 bases, leaving 13 bases between them. CDR1 is MNHEY, CDR2 SVGAGI, per germline. The length of the CDR3 is 16 residues.

The chain employs TRBV27 and TRBJ2-1, with D maybe TRBD2 (6 bases). The V end lost 6 bases, the J end lost 8 bases, and 17 bases lay between the germline ends. The V gene's germline CDR1 is MNHEY and CDR2 SMNVEV (reference sequence). This CDR3 is 14 amino acids long. CDR3 DNA sequence: TGTGCCAGCAGAGAATCCGGAGGGCCCGATGAGCAGTTCTTC. It specifies CASRESGGPDEQFF.